These 24 T cell receptor beta chains were sequenced from one sample in a study of blood T cell repertoires in COVID-19. The table came from immunoSEQ multiplex PCR; TCRdb's copy has only in-frame clones and leaves some out. The sample lists about 140,000 clones, 75% to 80% seen once, with roughly 2.9% in the top ten. Sample: PBMCs or T cells enriched from blood (not recorded which). All receptors derive from a woman in her forties or fifties who had recovered from COVID-19.

This chain joins TRBV6-5 and TRBJ2-7; TRBD1 matches at 9 bases. V shed 9 bases, J shed 3 bases, and the junction held 3 bases outside the gene matches. The CDR3 is 12 residues long. Looked up from germline, CDR1 is MNHEY and CDR2 is SVGAGI. In DNA, the CDR3 is TGTGCCAGTCCGGGACAGGGCTACGAGCAGTACTTC. It encodes CASPGQGYEQYF.

This clone has just one count. The chain recombines TRBV28 with TRBJ1-3; no clear D gene. Per the germline V gene, CDR1 is MDHEN and CDR2 is SYDVKM. The CDR3 has 15 amino acids. The V gene lost 2 bases and the J gene lost 4 bases, with 12 bases spanning the gap. The CDR3 spells CASSLAAAGGNTIYF. CDR3 coding DNA: TGTGCCAGCAGTTTAGCGGCGGCTGGGGGAAACACCATATATTTT.

This clone has more than one count but fewer than ten. Relative to the germline gene, one junction end is altered; a read error may explain this. The chain employs TRBV7-9 and TRBJ1-1; 8 bases match TRBD1. CDR3 size: 14 residues. The germline CDR1 and CDR2 sequences are SEHNR and FQNEAQ (reference sequence). CDR3 nucleotides: TGCCTTCCCGGGACAGGCAGGACGGACACTGAAGCTTTCTTT. It is translated as CLPGTGRTDTEAFF.

This chain uses TRBV3-1 (or the pseudogene TRBV3-2) with TRBJ2-5; the match to TRBD1 covers 8 bases. The CDR3 extends over 17 amino acids. Looked up from germline, CDR1 is LGHDT and CDR2 is YNNKEL (reference sequence). J gave up 1 base and V 5 bases, and 12 bases lay outside the gene matches. CDR3 loop: CASSLQTGERVQETQYF. In nucleotides, the CDR3 is TGTGCCAGCAGCTTACAGACAGGGGAAAGGGTCCAAGAGACCCAGTACTTC.

This rearrangement joins TRBV7-8 to TRBJ2-5; 8 nucleotides align to TRBD1. V shed 5 bases and J 6 bases; nucleotides not matched to a gene: 5. This CDR3 contains 13 residues. CDR1 is SGHVS and CDR2 is FQNEAQ in the germline V gene. The chain's CDR3 is CASSVRQGQTQYF. The CDR3 DNA reads TGTGCCAGCAGCGTAAGACAGGGGCAGACCCAGTACTTC.

The V and J genes are TRBV6-4 and TRBJ2-3, with 10 nucleotides matching TRBD2. CDR1 MRHNA and CDR2 SNTAGT come from the germline V gene. The CDR3 covers 15 residues. V shed 3 bases and J 9 bases; nucleotides not matched to a gene: 9. The CDR3 DNA reads TGTGCCAGCAGTGAGTCCAGCGGGGGGGCCGGGACGCAGTATTTT. It yields the protein CASSESSGGAGTQYF.

This chain links TRBV13 with TRBJ1-2; D not resolved. Germline CDR1 is PRHDT and CDR2 is FYEKMQ (reference sequence). This CDR3 spans 12 amino acids. V was cut by 4 bases and J by 6 bases, with 9 bases left in between. CDR3 region: CASSSRENGYTF. In nucleotides, the CDR3 is TGTGCCAGCAGCTCGAGGGAGAATGGCTACACCTTC.

This clone turned up a few times. The V gene is TRBV19, the J gene TRBJ1-4; a weak D match, TRBD1 (5 bases). The CDR3 sequence is 16 residues long. The germline CDR1 and CDR2 sequences are LNHDA and SQIVND (reference sequence). The V and J ends lost 4 bases and 3 bases respectively, with 15 bases between them. The CDR3: CASSRGGGVPNEKLFF. CDR3 DNA sequence: TGTGCCAGTAGTAGGGGAGGAGGGGTGCCTAATGAAAAACTGTTTTTT.

V is TRBV3-1 (or the pseudogene TRBV3-2) and J is TRBJ1-2; perhaps TRBD1 as D (5 bases). This CDR3 has 15 residues. The ends were cut back, 5 bases at V and 7 bases at J, with 20 bases in the middle. In germline, CDR1 is LGHDT, CDR2 YNNKEL (reference sequence). The CDR3 region is CASSSDRGGVGGYTF. The CDR3 region has the DNA TGTGCCAGCAGCTCAGACCGGGGAGGGGTCGGTGGCTACACCTTC.

This clone was seen once. The chain carries TRBV11-3 and TRBJ2-5, with TRBD2 matching over 11 bases. The CDR3 is 17 amino acids. J gave up 4 bases and V 2 bases, and 9 bases lay outside the gene matches. Germline CDR1 is SGHNT and CDR2 is YENEEA. CDR3 in amino acids: CASSLHSLAGESETQYF. In nucleotides, the CDR3 is TGTGCCAGCAGCTTACATTCACTAGCGGGGGAGTCAGAGACCCAGTACTTC. The full variable domain, its missing parts supplied by reference TRBV11-3 and TRBJ2-5, is EAGVVQSPRYKIIEKKQPVAFWCNPISGHNTLYWYLQNLGQGPELLIRYENEEAVDDSQLPKDRFSAERLKGVDSTLKIQPAELGDSAVYLCASSLHSLAGESETQYFGPGTRLLVL.

This chain joins TRBV27 and TRBJ1-2; weak D call: TRBD1 (5 bases). This CDR3 spans 13 amino acids. Deletions cut 5 bases from V and 8 bases from J, with 15 bases between. Germline V gene data show CDR1 as MNHEY and CDR2 as SMNVEV (reference sequence). CDR3 DNA: TGTGCCAGCAGTACCGGGACTGGGGGAGGCTACACCTTC. Residues: CASSTGTGGGYTF.

The chain links TRBV14 to TRBJ2-2; maybe TRBD2 (7 bases). Germline CDR1 reads SGHDN; CDR2 reads FVKESK. The CDR3 covers 15 residues. Trimming shortened V by 5 bases and J by 3 bases, and 13 bases separated the two germline ends. Here the CDR3 reads CASSTGGWYTGELFF. The DNA of the CDR3 is TGTGCCAGCAGCACGGGGGGCTGGTACACCGGGGAGCTGTTTTTT.

The chain links TRBV11-3 to TRBJ2-3; the match to TRBD1 covers 8 bases. From germline, CDR1 is SGHNT and CDR2 YENEEA. The CDR3 totals 15 residues. The junction had 5 bases not matched to a gene; V was cut back by 5 bases and J by 1 base. The CDR3 DNA is TGTGCCAGCAGCCTCGGGACAGGAGGCACAGATACGCAGTATTTT. This gives the protein CASSLGTGGTDTQYF.

This chain joins TRBV5-1 and TRBJ2-4; 9 bases map to TRBD2. Germline CDR1 is SGHRS and CDR2 is YFSETQ. The CDR3 loop spans 16 amino acids. V was pared by 3 bases and J by 2 bases, with 6 bases of the junction left unmatched. Here the CDR3 DNA reads TGCGCCAGCAGCTCTGCTAGCGGGGTTACCAAAAACATTCAGTACTTC. Translation gives CASSSASGVTKNIQYF.

The chain recombines TRBV9 with TRBJ2-7; possibly TRBD2 for D (6 bases). The CDR3 contains 13 residues. Germline CDR1 reads SGDLS; CDR2 reads YYNGEE. V lost 3 bases, J lost 5 bases, and 12 bases lay in between. CDR3 DNA sequence: TGTGCCAGCAGCGGAGATGGGGGGAACGAGCAGTACTTC. Translation gives CASSGDGGNEQYF.

This chain links TRBV23-1 with TRBJ1-5; TRBD1 matches at 11 bases. TRBV23-1 is reported as an ORF; its role is uncertain. V lost 5 bases and J lost 6; bases outside the gene matches: 6. The CDR3 consists of 15 residues. The CDR3 is CASSEGQGVVQPQHF. CDR3 in DNA: TGCGCCAGCAGTGAGGGACAGGGGGTGGTTCAGCCCCAGCATTTT.

The gene calls are TRBV30 and TRBJ2-5, with 10 bases fitting TRBD2. The CDR3 extends over 16 amino acids. CDR1 and CDR2 (germline): GTSNPN, SVGIG (reference sequence). J was trimmed by 4 bases and V by 2 bases; bases with no gene match: 10. The CDR3 here is CAWSREREGAGETQYF. The CDR3 coding sequence is TGTGCCTGGAGTAGGGAGCGGGAGGGAGCGGGAGAGACCCAGTACTTC.

The chain couples TRBV4-1 to TRBJ2-3, with 14 nucleotides matching TRBD2. The length of the CDR3 is 20 residues. Germline loops: CDR1 MGHRA, CDR2 YSYEKL. V lost 2 bases and J lost 2; bases outside the gene matches: 12. The chain's CDR3 is CASSQLSGTSGSSDTDTQYF. The CDR3 DNA reads as TGCGCCAGCAGCCAACTCTCCGGGACTAGCGGGAGTTCCGACACAGATACGCAGTATTTT.

V is TRBV6-5 and J is TRBJ2-7; TRBD1 might be the D (6 bases). Germline CDR1 is MNHEY and CDR2 is SVGAGI. Trimming cost V 7 bases and J 2 bases, with 18 bases left between them. The CDR3 is 15 amino acids. The chain's CDR3 is CASTPTWGPPYEQYF. Here the CDR3 DNA reads TGTGCCAGCACCCCTACGTGGGGGCCACCCTACGAGCAGTACTTC.

The genes are TRBV3-1 (or the pseudogene TRBV3-2) and TRBJ2-1; no clear D. In germline, CDR1 is LGHDT, CDR2 YNNKEL (reference sequence). CDR3 length equals 15 residues. V was clipped by 0 bases and J by 5 bases, with 11 bases between them. The CDR3 DNA sequence: TGTGCCAGCAGCCAAGATCTTCAGAACCACAATGAGCAGTTCTTC. Translated: CASSQDLQNHNEQFF.

The chain is built from TRBV5-1 and TRBJ2-7; tentatively, D is TRBD2 (6 bases). Germline V gives CDR1 SGHRS, CDR2 YFSETQ. V shed 4 bases and J shed 6 bases, with 14 bases lying between them. The CDR3 has 13 residues. CDR3 residues: CASSPSGAPEQYF. As DNA, the CDR3 is TGCGCCAGCAGCCCGTCGGGAGCACCCGAGCAGTACTTC.

This sequence joins TRBV18 and TRBJ2-1; 8 bases fit TRBD1. The CDR3 runs 14 residues. Losses at the gene ends were 5 bases for V and 3 bases for J; bases not matched to a gene: 3. Per the germline V gene, CDR1 is KGHSH and CDR2 is LQKENI. CDR3 in amino acids: CASSGDRGYNEQFF. CDR3 DNA sequence: TGTGCCAGCTCAGGCGACAGGGGCTACAATGAGCAGTTCTTC. Drawing the rest from reference TRBV18 and TRBJ2-1, the complete variable domain is NAGVMQNPRHLVRRRGQEARLRCSPMKGHSHVYWYRQLPEEGLKFMVYLQKENIIDESGMPKERFSAEFPKEGPSILRIQQVVRGDSAAYFCASSGDRGYNEQFFGPGTRLTVL.

The rearrangement uses TRBV5-4 and TRBJ2-5, with D possibly matching TRBD1 (5 bases). V was pared by 4 bases and J by 4 bases, with 11 bases between. CDR1 and CDR2 from the germline V gene are SGHNT and YYREEE (reference sequence). The CDR3 runs 13 residues. The CDR3 DNA follows: TGTGCCAGCAGCCTCCATGGGGCAGAGACCCAGTACTTC. Protein: CASSLHGAETQYF.

The rearrangement links TRBV13 to TRBJ2-7, with 8 bases matching TRBD1. Germline trimming cut 4 bases from V and 6 bases from J; bases unmatched to any gene: 8. Germline V gene data show CDR1 as PRHDT and CDR2 as FYEKMQ (reference sequence). This CDR3 spans 14 amino acids. CDR3 in amino acids: CASSSYRQGPEQYF. The CDR3, as DNA: TGTGCCAGCAGCTCCTACCGACAGGGGCCCGAGCAGTACTTC.